This note documents a single T cell receptor (beta chain) sequence. Its antigen is as yet unknown. Sequencing of the DNA from cultured CD4+ T cells was carried out with the Oncomine TCR Beta short-read assay. TCRdb reprocessed the PCR reads with MiXCR, giving one entry per CDR3 protein. The sample holds 3,000 to 4,000 distinct CDR3 sequences; about a fifth are singletons and the top ten take roughly 29%. The sample is drawn from a study of vaccination and CD4 T cells after COVID-19. Study details: For each participant, vaccination comprised two doses of either the BNT162b2 or the mRNA-1273 vaccine. Overlapping spike peptides of SARS-CoV-2, HCoV-NL63, HCoV-OC43 and HCoV-229E were used, and cells were stimulated with them.

CDR1 is SGHTA and CDR2 is FQGNSA in the germline V gene. The V gene lost 4 bases and the J gene lost 6 bases, with 16 bases spanning the gap. This CDR3 has 14 amino acids. The treatment was: approximately nine-day PBMC culture with coronavirus spike peptide pools or control peptides (ViraFEST assay). General study findings and limits: A median of around 83% of reactive clones, in convalescent patients, became evident only post-vaccination.

Sequencing was performed on CD4+ T cells from blood, cultured in vitro. V usage is TRBV7-2 and J usage is TRBJ2-7; no clear D. The receptor comes from a human donor who had recovered from COVID-19. Here the CDR3 reads CASSSQLPFFEQYF. In DNA form, the CDR3 reads TGTGCCAGCAGCTCCCAACTCCCCTTTTTCGAGCAGTACTTC.